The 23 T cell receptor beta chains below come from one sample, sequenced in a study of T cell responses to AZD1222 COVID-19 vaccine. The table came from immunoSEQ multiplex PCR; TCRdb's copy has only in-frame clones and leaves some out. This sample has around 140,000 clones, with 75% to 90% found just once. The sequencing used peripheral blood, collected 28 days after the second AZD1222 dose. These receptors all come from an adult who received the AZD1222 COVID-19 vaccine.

In DNA form, the CDR3 reads TGTGCCAGCAGCGCGGGACTAGCGGGATGGGGGACCTACGAGCAGTACTTC. This sequence encodes CASSAGLAGWGTYEQYF. This chain uses TRBV9 with TRBJ2-7; the match to TRBD2 covers 13 bases. The germline CDR1 and CDR2 sequences are SGDLS and YYNGEE. V was pared by 3 bases and J by 2 bases, with 8 bases of the junction left unmatched. The CDR3 is 17 residues long.

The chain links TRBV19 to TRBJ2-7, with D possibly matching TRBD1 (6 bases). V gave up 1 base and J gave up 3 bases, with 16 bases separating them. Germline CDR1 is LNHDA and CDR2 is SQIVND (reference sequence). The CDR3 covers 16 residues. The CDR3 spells CASSIVGGQHNYEQYF. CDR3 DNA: TGTGCCAGTAGTATAGTGGGCGGACAGCACAACTACGAGCAGTACTTC.

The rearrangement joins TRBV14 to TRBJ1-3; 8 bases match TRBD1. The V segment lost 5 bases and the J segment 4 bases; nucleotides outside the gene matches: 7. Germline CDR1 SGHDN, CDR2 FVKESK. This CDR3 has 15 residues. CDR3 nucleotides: TGTGCCAGCAGCAGGGGACAGGTGGAAGGAAACACCATATATTTT. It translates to CASSRGQVEGNTIYF.

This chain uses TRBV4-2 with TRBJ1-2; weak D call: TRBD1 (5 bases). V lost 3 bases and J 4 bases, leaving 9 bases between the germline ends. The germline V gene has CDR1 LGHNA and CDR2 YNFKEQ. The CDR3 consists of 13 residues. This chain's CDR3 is CASSQGGVYGYTF. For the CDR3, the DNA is TGTGCCAGCAGCCAGGGAGGGGTCTATGGCTACACCTTC.

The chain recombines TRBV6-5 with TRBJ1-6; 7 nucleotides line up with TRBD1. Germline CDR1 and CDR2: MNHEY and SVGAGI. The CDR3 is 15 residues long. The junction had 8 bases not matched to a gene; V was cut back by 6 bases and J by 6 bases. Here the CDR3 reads CASRSPTGFNSPLHF. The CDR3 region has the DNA TGTGCCAGCAGGTCTCCGACAGGGTTTAATTCACCCCTCCACTTT.

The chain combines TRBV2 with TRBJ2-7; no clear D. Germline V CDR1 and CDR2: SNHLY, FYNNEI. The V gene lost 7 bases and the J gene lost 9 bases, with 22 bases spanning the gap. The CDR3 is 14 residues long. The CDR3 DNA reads TGTGCCAGCACCCCCAGCATAGTTGGGCCGGGGCAGTACGTC. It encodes CASTPSIVGPGQYV.

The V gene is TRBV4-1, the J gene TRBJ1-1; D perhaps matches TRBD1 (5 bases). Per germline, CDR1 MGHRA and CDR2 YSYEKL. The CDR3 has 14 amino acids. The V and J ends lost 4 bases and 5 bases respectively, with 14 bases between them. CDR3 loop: CASSLFPGGTEAFF. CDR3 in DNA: TGCGCCAGCAGCCTCTTCCCGGGGGGTACTGAAGCTTTCTTT.

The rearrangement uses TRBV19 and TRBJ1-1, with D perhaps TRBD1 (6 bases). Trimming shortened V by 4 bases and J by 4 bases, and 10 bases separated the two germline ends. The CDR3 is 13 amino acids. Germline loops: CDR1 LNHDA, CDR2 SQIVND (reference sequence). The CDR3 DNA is TGTGCCAGTAGTAAGGGGGGAGGCACTGAAGCTTTCTTT. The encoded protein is CASSKGGGTEAFF.

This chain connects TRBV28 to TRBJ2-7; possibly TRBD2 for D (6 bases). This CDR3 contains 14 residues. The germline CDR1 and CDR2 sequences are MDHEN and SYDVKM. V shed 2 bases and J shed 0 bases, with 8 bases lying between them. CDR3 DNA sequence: TGTGCCAGCAGTTTACCGCGGGGCTCCTACGAGCAGTACTTC. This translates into CASSLPRGSYEQYF.

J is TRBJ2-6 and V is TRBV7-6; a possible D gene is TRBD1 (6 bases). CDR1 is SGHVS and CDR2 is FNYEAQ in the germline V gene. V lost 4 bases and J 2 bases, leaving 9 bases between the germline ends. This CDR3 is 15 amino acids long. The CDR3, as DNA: TGTGCCAGCAGCTCCTCAGGGGCTGGGGCCAACGTCCTGACTTTC. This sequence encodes CASSSSGAGANVLTF.

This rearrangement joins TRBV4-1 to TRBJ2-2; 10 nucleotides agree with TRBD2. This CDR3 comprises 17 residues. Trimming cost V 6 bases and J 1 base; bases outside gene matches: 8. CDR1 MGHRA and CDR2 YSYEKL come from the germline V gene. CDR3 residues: CASRRTSGGGNTGELFF. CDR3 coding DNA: TGCGCCAGCAGACGGACTAGCGGAGGGGGGAACACCGGGGAGCTGTTTTTT.

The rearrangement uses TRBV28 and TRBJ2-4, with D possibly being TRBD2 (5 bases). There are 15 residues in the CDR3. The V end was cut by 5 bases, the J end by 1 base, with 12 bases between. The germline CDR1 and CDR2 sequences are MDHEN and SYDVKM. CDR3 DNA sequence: TGTGCCAGCAGTCTGGGCGGGTCCGCCAAAAACATTCAGTACTTC. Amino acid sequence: CASSLGGSAKNIQYF.

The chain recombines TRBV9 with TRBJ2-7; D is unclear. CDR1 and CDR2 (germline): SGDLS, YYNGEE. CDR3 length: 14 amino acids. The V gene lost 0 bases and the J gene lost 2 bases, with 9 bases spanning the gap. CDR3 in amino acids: CASSVDGRPYEQYF. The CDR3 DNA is TGTGCCAGCAGCGTAGACGGGCGTCCCTACGAGCAGTACTTC. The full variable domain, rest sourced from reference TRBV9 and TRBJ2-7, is DSGVTQTPKHLITATGQRVTLRCSPRSGDLSVYWYQQSLDQGLQFLIQYYNGEERAKGNILERFSAQQFPDLHSELNLSSLELGDSALYFCASSVDGRPYEQYFGPGTRLTVT.

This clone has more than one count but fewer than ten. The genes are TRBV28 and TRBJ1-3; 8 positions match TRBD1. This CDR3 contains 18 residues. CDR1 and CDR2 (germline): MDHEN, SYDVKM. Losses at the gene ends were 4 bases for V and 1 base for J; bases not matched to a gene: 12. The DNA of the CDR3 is TGTGCCAGCAGTTCTCCGGGACAGGCGGGAACTTCTGGAAACACCATATATTTT. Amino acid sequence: CASSSPGQAGTSGNTIYF.

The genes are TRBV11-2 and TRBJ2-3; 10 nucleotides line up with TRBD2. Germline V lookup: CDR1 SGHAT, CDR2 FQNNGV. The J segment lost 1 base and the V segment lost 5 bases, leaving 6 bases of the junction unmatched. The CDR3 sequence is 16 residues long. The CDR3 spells CASSVASGRGTDTQYF. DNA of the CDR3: TGTGCCAGCAGCGTAGCCAGCGGGAGGGGCACAGATACGCAGTATTTT. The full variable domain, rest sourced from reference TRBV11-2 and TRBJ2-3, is EAGVAQSPRYKIIEKRQSVAFWCNPISGHATLYWYQQILGQGPKLLIQFQNNGVVDDSQLPKDRFSAERLKGVDSTLKIQPAKLEDSAVYLCASSVASGRGTDTQYFGPGTRLTVL.

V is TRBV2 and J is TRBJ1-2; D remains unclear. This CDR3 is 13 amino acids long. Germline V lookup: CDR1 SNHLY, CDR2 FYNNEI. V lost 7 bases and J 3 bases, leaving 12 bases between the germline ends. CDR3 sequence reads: CASTSGQYYGYTF. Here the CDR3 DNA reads TGTGCCAGCACCAGTGGGCAGTACTATGGCTACACCTTC.

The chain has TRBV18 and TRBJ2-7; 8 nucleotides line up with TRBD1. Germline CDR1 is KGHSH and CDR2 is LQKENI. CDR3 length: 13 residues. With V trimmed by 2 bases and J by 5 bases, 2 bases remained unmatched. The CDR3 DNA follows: TGTGCCAGCTCACCAAAGACAGGGGACGAGCAGTACTTC. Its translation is CASSPKTGDEQYF.

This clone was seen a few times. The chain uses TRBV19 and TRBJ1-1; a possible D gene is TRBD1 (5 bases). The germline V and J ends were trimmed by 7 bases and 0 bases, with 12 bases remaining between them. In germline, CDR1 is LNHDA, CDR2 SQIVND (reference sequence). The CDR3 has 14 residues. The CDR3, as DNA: TGTGCCAGTACCCTCGGGGGGATGAACACTGAAGCTTTCTTT. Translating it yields CASTLGGMNTEAFF.

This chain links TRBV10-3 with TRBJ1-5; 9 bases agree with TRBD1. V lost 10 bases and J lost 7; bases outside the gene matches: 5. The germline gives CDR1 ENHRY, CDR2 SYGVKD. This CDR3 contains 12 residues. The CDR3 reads CATGQGEQPQHF. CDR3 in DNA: TGTGCCACGGGACAGGGCGAACAGCCCCAGCATTTT.

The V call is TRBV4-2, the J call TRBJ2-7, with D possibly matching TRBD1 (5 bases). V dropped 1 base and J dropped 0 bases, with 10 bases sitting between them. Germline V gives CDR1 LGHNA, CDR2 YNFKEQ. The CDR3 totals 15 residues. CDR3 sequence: CASSQGSQGSYEQYF. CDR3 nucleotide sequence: TGTGCCAGCAGCCAAGGATCGCAGGGCTCCTACGAGCAGTACTTC.

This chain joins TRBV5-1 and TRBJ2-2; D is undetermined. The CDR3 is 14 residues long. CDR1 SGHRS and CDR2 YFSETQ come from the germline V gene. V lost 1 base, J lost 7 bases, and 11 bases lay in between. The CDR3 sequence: CASSLQGNGGELFF. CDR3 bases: TGCGCCAGCAGCTTGCAAGGGAATGGCGGGGAGCTGTTTTTT.

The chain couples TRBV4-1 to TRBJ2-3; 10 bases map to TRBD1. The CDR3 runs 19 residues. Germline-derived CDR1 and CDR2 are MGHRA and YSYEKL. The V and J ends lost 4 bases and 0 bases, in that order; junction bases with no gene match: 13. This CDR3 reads CASSLARDRGIASTDTQYF. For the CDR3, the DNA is TGCGCCAGCAGCCTGGCCCGGGACAGGGGCATCGCTAGCACAGATACGCAGTATTTT.

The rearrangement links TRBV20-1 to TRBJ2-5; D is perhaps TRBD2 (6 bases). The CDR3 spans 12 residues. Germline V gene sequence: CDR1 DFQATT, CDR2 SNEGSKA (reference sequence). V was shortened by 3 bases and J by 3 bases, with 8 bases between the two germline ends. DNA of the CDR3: TGCAGTGCTAGTTCTAGCGAAGAGACCCAGTACTTC. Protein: CSASSSEETQYF.